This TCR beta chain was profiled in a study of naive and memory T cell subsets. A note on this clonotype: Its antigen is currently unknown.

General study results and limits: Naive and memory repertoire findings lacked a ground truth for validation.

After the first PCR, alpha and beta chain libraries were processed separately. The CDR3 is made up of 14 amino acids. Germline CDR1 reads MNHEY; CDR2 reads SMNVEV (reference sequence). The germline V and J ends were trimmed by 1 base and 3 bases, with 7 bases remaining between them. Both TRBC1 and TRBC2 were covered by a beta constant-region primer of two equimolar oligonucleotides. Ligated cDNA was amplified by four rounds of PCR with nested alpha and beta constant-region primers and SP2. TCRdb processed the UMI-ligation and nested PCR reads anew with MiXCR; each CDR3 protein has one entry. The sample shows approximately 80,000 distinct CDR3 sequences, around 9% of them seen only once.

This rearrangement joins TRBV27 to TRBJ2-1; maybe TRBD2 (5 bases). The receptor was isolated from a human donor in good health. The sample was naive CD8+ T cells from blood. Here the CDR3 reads CASSLYGIYNEQFF. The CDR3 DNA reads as TGTGCCAGCAGTTTATACGGGATCTACAATGAGCAGTTCTTC.